This passage covers 5 T cell receptor beta chains from one sample sequenced in a study of blood T cell repertoires in COVID-19. This table comes from immunoSEQ multiplex PCR, and its TCRdb copy is limited to in-frame clones, with some not included. The data show around 170,000 clones, around 84% seen once. The specimen sequenced was peripheral blood. These receptors all come from a man aged 25 to 40 with active or convalescent COVID-19.

The chain couples TRBV24-1 to TRBJ1-2; 10 positions agree with TRBD1. Germline trimming cut 4 bases from V and 6 bases from J; bases unmatched to any gene: 7. Germline lookup yields CDR1 KGHDR and CDR2 SFDVKD. This CDR3 spans 15 amino acids. The DNA for the CDR3 is TGTGCCACCAGTGACCCGAGGACAGGGGGTAATGGCTACACCTTC. Translation gives CATSDPRTGGNGYTF.

This clone was counted only a few times. This chain joins TRBV10-2 and TRBJ2-7, with D unclear. V lost 4 bases and J lost 0, with 13 bases in between. Germline CDR1 is WSHSY and CDR2 is SAAADI. The CDR3 has 15 amino acids. CDR3 protein: CASSVSLVSSYEQYF. The CDR3 DNA reads TGCGCCAGCAGTGTGTCCCTCGTGAGCTCCTACGAGCAGTACTTC.

In nucleotides, the CDR3 is TGTGCCAGCAGCCAAGAATTGCCAGGTTTTAACTATGGCTACACCTTC. This sequence encodes CASSQELPGFNYGYTF. This chain links TRBV3-1 (or the pseudogene TRBV3-2) with TRBJ1-2, with D unresolved. The CDR3 has 16 amino acids. Germline loops: CDR1 LGHDT, CDR2 YNNKEL (reference sequence). The germline V and J ends were trimmed by 0 bases and 1 base, with 12 bases remaining between them.

This clone was detected a few times. V and J are TRBV12-3 or TRBV12-4 and TRBJ2-2; 8 nucleotides agree with TRBD2. This CDR3 contains 13 residues. J was trimmed by 6 bases and V by 5 bases; bases with no gene match: 2. CDR3 residues: CASSPGGSGELFF. The DNA for the CDR3 is TGTGCCAGCAGTCCGGGGGGGTCCGGGGAGCTGTTTTTT.

The chain combines TRBV18 with TRBJ1-1; TRBD1 might be the D (6 bases). The CDR3 totals 13 residues. V was clipped by 4 bases and J by 4 bases, with 10 bases between them. Germline V lookup: CDR1 KGHSH, CDR2 LQKENI. The CDR3: CASSLPDSTEAFF. Written as DNA, the CDR3 is TGTGCCAGCTCACTACCGGACAGCACTGAAGCTTTCTTT.